Sequencing of this T cell receptor beta chain was carried out in a study of T cells in women clearing cervical HPV infection. On the study more broadly: Case blood was drawn when the lesion was first found; control blood after infection became undetectable.

Overall study findings and caveats: Unknown T-cell numbers per sample may underlie the richness differences.

The assay was immunoSEQ multiplex PCR, and TCRdb's table has in-frame clones only and misses some. This sample's table has more than 25,000 clones. Details on this clone: Its antigen remains unknown. The read ends 3 residues shy of where the CDR3 ends; the end is completed using the germline J gene.

Trimming at V came to 5 bases and at J to 9 bases, leaving 10 bases not matched to a gene. This CDR3 has 16 amino acids. CDR1 and CDR2 from the germline V gene are PRHDT and FYEKMQ (reference sequence). V gene TRBV13 combines with J gene TRBJ2-1; 13 nucleotides line up with TRBD2. This clonotype originated in a woman aged 18 to 75 with a cervical HPV16 infection that either progressed to CIN3+ or cleared (not recorded which). The specimen sequenced was blood buffy coat. The CDR3 bases that were read are TGTGCCAGCAGCCCCACTAGCGGGGGGGCCGGGGGTGAG. Protein: CASSPTSGGAGGE. The CDR3 in its entirety is CASSPTSGGAGGEQFF. The variable domain in full, completed from reference TRBV13 and TRBJ2-1, reads AAGVIQSPRHLIKEKRETATLKCYPIPRHDTVYWYQQGPGQDPQFLISFYEKMQSDKGSIPDRFSAQQFSDYHSELNMSSLELGDSALYFCASSPTSGGAGGEQFFGPGTRLTVL.